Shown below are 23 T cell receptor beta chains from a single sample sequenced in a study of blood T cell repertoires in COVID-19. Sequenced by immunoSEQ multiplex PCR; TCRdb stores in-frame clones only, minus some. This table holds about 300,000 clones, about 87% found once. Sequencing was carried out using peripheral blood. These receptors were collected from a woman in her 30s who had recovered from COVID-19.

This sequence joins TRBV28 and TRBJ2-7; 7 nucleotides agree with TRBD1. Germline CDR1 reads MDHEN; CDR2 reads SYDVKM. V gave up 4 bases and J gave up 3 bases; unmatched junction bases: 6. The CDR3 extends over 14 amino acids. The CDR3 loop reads CASSSTGPSYEQYF. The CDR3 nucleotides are TGTGCCAGCAGTTCGACAGGGCCCAGCTACGAGCAGTACTTC.

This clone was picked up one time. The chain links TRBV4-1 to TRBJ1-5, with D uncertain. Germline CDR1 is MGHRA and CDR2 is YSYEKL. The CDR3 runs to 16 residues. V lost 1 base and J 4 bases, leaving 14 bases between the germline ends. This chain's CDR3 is CASSQGSAFWNQPQHF. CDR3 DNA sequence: TGCGCCAGCAGCCAAGGCAGTGCCTTTTGGAATCAGCCCCAGCATTTT.

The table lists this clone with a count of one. The CDR3 DNA is TGTGCCAGCAGCTTAAGAGGCGGGATAGCCTACAATGAGCAGTTCTTC. Encoded protein: CASSLRGGIAYNEQFF. This chain connects TRBV7-3 to TRBJ2-1; the D gene is possibly TRBD2 (6 bases). Germline CDR1 is SGHTA and CDR2 is FQGTGA. CDR3 length equals 16 residues. V lost 1 base, J lost 2 bases, and 12 bases lay in between. Based on the CDR3 plus reference TRBV7-3 and TRBJ2-1, the full variable domain is GAGVSQTPSNKVTEKGKYVELRCDPISGHTALYWYRQSLGQGPEFLIYFQGTGAADDSGLPNDRFFAVRPEGSVSTLKIQRTERGDSAVYLCASSLRGGIAYNEQFFGPGTRLTVL.

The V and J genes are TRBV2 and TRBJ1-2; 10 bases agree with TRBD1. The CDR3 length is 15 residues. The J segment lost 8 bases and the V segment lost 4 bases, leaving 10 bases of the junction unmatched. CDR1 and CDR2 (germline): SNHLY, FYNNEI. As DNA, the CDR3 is TGTGCCAGCAGTGGACCTTCCGGGACAGGGGACGGCTACACCTTC. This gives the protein CASSGPSGTGDGYTF.

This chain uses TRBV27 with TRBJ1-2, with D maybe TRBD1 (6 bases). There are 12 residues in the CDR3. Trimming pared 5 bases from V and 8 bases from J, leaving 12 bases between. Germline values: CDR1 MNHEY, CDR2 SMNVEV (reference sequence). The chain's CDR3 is CASSRSGEGYTF. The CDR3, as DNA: TGTGCCAGCAGTAGATCAGGGGAGGGCTACACCTTC.

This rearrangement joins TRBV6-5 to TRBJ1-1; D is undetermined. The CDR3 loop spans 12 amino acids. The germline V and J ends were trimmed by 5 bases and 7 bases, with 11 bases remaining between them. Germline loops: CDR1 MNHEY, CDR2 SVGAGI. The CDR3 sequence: CASSLGLGEAFF. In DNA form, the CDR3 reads TGTGCCAGCAGTCTTGGCCTAGGTGAAGCTTTCTTT.

CDR3 sequence: CASSLGGLSTNEKLFF. The CDR3 DNA reads TGTGCCAGCAGCTTGGGGGGCCTGTCTACTAATGAAAAACTGTTTTTT. This chain joins TRBV5-4 and TRBJ1-4; TRBD1 might be the D (5 bases). The germline gives CDR1 SGHNT, CDR2 YYREEE (reference sequence). Trimming took 0 bases from V and 2 from J, leaving 11 bases between them. The CDR3 is 16 amino acids.

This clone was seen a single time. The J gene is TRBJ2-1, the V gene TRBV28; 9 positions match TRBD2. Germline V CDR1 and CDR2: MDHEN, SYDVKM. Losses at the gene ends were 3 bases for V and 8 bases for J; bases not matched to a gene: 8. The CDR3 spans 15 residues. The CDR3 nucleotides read TGTGCCAGCAGTTTTGCGGGGGGGGCTGTGTATGAGCAGTTCTTC. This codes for CASSFAGGAVYEQFF. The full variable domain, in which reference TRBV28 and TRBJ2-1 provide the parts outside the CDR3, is DVKVTQSSRYLVKRTGEKVFLECVQDMDHENMFWYRQDPGLGLRLIYFSYDVKMKEKGDIPEGYSVSREKKERFSLILESASTNQTSMYLCASSFAGGAVYEQFFGPGTRLTVL.

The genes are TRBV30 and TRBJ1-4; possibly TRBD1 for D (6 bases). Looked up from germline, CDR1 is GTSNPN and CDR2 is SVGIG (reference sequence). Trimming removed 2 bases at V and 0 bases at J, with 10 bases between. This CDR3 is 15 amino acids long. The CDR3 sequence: CAWSTGTTTNEKLFF. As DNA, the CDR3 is TGTGCCTGGAGTACCGGGACAACAACTAATGAAAAACTGTTTTTT. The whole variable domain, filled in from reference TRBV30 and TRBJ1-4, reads SQTIHQWPATLVQPVGSPLSLECTVEGTSNPNLYWYRQAAGRGLQLLFYSVGIGQISSEVPQNLSASRPQDRQFILSSKKLLLSDSGFYLCAWSTGTTTNEKLFFGSGTQLSVL.

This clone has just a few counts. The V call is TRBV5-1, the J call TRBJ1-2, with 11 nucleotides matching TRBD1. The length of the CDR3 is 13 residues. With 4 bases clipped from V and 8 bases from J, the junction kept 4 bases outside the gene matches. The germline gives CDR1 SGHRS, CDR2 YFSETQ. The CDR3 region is CASSDRTGGGYTF. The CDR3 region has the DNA TGCGCCAGCAGCGACAGGACAGGGGGCGGCTACACCTTC.

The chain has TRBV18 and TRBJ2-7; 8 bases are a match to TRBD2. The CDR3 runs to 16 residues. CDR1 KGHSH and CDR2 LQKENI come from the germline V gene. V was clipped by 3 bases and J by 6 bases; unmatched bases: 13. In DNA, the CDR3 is TGTGCCAGCTCACCGACGGGGGGGGGTCCTGTCTCCGAGCAGTACTTC. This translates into CASSPTGGGPVSEQYF.

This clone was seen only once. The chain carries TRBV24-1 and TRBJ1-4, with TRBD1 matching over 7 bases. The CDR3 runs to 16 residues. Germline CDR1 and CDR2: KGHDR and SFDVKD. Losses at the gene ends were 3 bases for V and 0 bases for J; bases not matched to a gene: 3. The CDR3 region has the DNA TGTGCCACCAGTGATCCAGGGACAGCAACTAATGAAAAACTGTTTTTT. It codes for CATSDPGTATNEKLFF.

For the CDR3, the DNA is TGTGCCATCAGTGATTCAAGCGGGGCCCGAATCCCCAATCAGCCCCAGCATTTT. Protein sequence: CAISDSSGARIPNQPQHF. V gene TRBV10-3 combines with J gene TRBJ1-5; D might be TRBD1 (5 bases). The CDR3 sequence is 18 residues long. V was clipped by 3 bases and J by 3 bases, with 21 bases between them. The V gene's germline CDR1 is ENHRY and CDR2 SYGVKD.

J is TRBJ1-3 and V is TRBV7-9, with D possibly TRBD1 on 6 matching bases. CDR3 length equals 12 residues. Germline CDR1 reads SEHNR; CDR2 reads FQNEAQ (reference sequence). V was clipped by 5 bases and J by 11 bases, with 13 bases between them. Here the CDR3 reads CASSITGLAIYF. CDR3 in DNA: TGTGCCAGCAGCATTACAGGGTTAGCCATATATTTT.

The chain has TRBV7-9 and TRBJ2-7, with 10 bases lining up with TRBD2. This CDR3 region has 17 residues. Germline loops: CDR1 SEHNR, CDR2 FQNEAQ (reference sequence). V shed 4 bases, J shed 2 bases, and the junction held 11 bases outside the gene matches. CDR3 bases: TGTGCCAGCAGCTCATCCCTCTCTAGCGGGGGAACCTACGAGCAGTACTTC. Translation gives CASSSSLSSGGTYEQYF.

CDR3 DNA sequence: TGTGCCAGCAGCAAGTCTAACTACGAGCAGTACTTC. Encoded protein: CASSKSNYEQYF. This chain joins TRBV6-6 and TRBJ2-7; D uncertain. V gave up 6 bases and J gave up 3 bases, with 9 bases separating them. The CDR3 spans 12 residues. Per the germline V gene, CDR1 is MNHNY and CDR2 is SVGAGI (reference sequence).

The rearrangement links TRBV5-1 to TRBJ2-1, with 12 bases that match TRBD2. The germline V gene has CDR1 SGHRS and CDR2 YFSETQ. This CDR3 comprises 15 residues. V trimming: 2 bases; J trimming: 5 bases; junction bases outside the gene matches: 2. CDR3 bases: TGCGCCAGCAGCTTACTAGCGGGGGGAGACAATGAGCAGTTCTTC. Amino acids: CASSLLAGGDNEQFF. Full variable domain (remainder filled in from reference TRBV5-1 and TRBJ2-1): KAGVTQTPRYLIKTRGQQVTLSCSPISGHRSVSWYQQTPGQGLQFLFEYFSETQRNKGNFPGRFSGRQFSNSRSEMNVSTLELGDSALYLCASSLLAGGDNEQFFGPGTRLTVL.

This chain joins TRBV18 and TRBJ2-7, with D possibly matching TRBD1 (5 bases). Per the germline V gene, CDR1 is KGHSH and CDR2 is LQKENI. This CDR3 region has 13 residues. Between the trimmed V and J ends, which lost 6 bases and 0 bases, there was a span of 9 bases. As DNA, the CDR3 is TGTGCCAGCTCGAAGACAGACTCCTACGAGCAGTACTTC. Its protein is CASSKTDSYEQYF.

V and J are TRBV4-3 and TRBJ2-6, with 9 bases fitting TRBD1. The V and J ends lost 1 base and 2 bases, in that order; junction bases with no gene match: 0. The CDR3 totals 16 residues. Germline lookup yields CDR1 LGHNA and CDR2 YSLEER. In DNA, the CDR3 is TGCGCCAGCAGCCAAGGACAGGGGGCTGGGGCCAACGTCCTGACTTTC. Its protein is CASSQGQGAGANVLTF.

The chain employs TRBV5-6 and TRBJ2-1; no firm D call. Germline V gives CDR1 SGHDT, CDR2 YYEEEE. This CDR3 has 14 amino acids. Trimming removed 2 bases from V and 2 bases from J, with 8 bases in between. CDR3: CASSLDWTYNEQFF. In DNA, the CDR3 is TGTGCCAGCAGCTTAGACTGGACCTACAATGAGCAGTTCTTC.

CDR3 DNA sequence: TGTGCCAGCAGCCCACAGGGATCGAGCTATGGCTACACCTTC. Its protein is CASSPQGSSYGYTF. The chain combines TRBV9 with TRBJ1-2, with D possibly being TRBD1 (6 bases). The CDR3 runs to 14 residues. The germline gives CDR1 SGDLS, CDR2 YYNGEE. Trimming took 4 bases from V and 4 from J, leaving 14 bases between them.

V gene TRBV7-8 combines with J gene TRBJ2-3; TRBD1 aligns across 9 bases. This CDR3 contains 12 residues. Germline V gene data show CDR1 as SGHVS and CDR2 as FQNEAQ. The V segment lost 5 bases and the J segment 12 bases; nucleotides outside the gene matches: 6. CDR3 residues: CASSQPGQGQYF. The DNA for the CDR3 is TGTGCCAGCAGCCAACCGGGACAGGGCCAGTATTTT.

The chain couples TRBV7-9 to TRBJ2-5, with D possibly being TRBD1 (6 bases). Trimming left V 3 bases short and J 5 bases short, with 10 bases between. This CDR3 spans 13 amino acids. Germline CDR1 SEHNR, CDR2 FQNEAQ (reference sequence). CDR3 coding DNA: TGTGCCAGCAGCTTGTCAGGGGAGGAGACCCAGTACTTC. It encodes CASSLSGEETQYF.